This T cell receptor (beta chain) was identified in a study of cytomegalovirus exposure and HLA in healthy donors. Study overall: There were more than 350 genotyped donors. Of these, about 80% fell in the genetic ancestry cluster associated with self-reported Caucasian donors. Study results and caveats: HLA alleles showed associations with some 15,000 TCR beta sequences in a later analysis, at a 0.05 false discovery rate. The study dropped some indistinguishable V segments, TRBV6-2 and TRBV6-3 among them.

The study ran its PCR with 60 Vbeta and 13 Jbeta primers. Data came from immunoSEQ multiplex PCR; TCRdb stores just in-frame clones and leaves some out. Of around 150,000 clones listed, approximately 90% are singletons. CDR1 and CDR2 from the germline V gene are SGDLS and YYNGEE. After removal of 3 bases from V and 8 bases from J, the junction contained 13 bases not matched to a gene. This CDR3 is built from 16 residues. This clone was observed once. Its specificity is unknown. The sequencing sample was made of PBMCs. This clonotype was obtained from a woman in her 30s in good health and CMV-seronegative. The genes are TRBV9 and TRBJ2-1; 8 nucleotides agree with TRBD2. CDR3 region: CASSARGAPFIYEQFF. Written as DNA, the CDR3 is TGTGCCAGCAGCGCGCGGGGGGCCCCATTTATTTATGAGCAGTTCTTC.